The next 27 T cell receptor beta chains were all read from a single sample in a study of Graves' ophthalmopathy and Graves' hyperthyroidism. The authors amplified TCR beta CDR3 regions from RNA transcripts. Scientists carried out first-round RT-PCR using HTBI primers and then a second-round multiplex PCR. TCRdb re-analysed the multiplex PCR reads in MiXCR, keeping a single row per CDR3 protein. The sample comprises around 1,000,000 distinct CDR3 sequences, about 40% of which are singletons, and roughly 11% rests with the top ten. The sequenced material came from peripheral blood or thyroid tissue (not recorded which). The source of these receptors is an adult man with Graves' hyperthyroidism.

This clonotype came up many times. V gene TRBV7-9 combines with J gene TRBJ2-7; D tentatively fits TRBD1 or TRBD2 (5 bases each). The CDR3 totals 14 residues. The germline V gene has CDR1 SEHNR and CDR2 FQNEAQ (reference sequence). Deletions cut 3 bases from V and 5 bases from J, with 14 bases between. The CDR3 nucleotides are TGTGCCAGCAGCTTTGAGATGAGGGGCCACGAGCAGTACTTC. Translation gives CASSFEMRGHEQYF.

J is TRBJ2-5 and V is TRBV29-1; D possibly corresponds to TRBD2 (7 bases). Germline values: CDR1 SQVTM, CDR2 ANQGSEA. The ends were cut back, 7 bases at V and 9 bases at J, with 24 bases in the middle. The CDR3 is made up of 14 amino acids. The CDR3 reads CSARGGGSNQPQYF. DNA of the CDR3: TGCAGCGCACGAGGGGGGGGGAGTAATCAGCCCCAGTACTTC.

This clonotype was picked up many times. This chain connects TRBV20-1 to TRBJ1-6; D not resolved. V was trimmed by 5 bases and J by 2 bases, leaving 7 bases between them. Germline loops: CDR1 DFQATT, CDR2 SNEGSKA (reference sequence). This CDR3 contains 13 residues. The CDR3 loop is CSASRPYNSPLHF. The DNA for the CDR3 is TGCAGTGCTTCCAGGCCCTATAATTCACCCCTCCACTTT.

This clonotype was counted only a few times. The chain couples TRBV7-9 to TRBJ2-7; the D call may be TRBD1 or TRBD2 (5 bases each). V lost 3 bases and J 2 bases, leaving 17 bases between the germline ends. The germline V gene has CDR1 SEHNR and CDR2 FQNEAQ (reference sequence). CDR3 length: 16 amino acids. Written as DNA, the CDR3 is TGTGCCAGCAGCTTGGACTTGGGGACCCCTACCTACGAGCAGTACTTC. Encoded protein: CASSLDLGTPTYEQYF.

In this sample, this clonotype turned up many times. The chain uses TRBV7-8 and TRBJ1-4, with 7 bases that match TRBD1. The CDR3 contains 15 residues. The V segment lost 3 bases and the J segment 8 bases; nucleotides outside the gene matches: 9. CDR1 is SGHVS, CDR2 FQNEAQ, per germline. The CDR3 region has the DNA TGTGCCAGCAGCTTTCGACAGGGTGGGCAGGAAAAACTGTTTTTT. This encodes CASSFRQGGQEKLFF.

This clonotype was seen ten or more times. The gene calls are TRBV25-1 and TRBJ1-2; D not resolved. This CDR3 region has 13 residues. Germline V gene data show CDR1 as MGHDK and CDR2 as SYGVNS. The germline V and J ends were trimmed by 6 bases and 8 bases, with 16 bases remaining between them. The CDR3: CASRVGRLSGYTF. The CDR3 DNA sequence: TGTGCCAGCAGGGTAGGGAGGTTGAGCGGCTACACCTTC.

The chain couples TRBV3-1 to TRBJ2-7; D not resolved. Trimming removed 0 bases at V and 5 bases at J, with 2 bases between. CDR1 is LGHDT and CDR2 is YNNKEL in the germline V gene (reference sequence). The CDR3 covers 11 residues. CDR3 residues: CASSQDNEQYF. The DNA of the CDR3 is TGTGCCAGCAGCCAAGATAACGAGCAGTACTTC.

The chain combines TRBV7-3 with TRBJ1-1; D perhaps matches TRBD1 (5 bases). Germline lookup yields CDR1 SGHTA and CDR2 FQGTGA. This CDR3 is built from 13 residues. V was shortened by 2 bases and J by 8 bases, with 12 bases between the two germline ends. The CDR3 is CASSLDSQLEAFF. The CDR3 DNA sequence: TGTGCCAGCAGCTTAGACAGCCAGCTCGAAGCTTTCTTT.

The gene calls are TRBV6-2 or TRBV6-3 and TRBJ1-5; the D gene is possibly TRBD1 (5 bases). V lost 4 bases to trimming and J lost 3 bases, with 13 bases between them. The germline CDR1 and CDR2 sequences are MNHEY and SVGEGT. The length of the CDR3 is 15 residues. CDR3 in DNA: TGTGCCAGCAGTTCGCGACGGGGGTTCAATCAGCCCCAGCATTTT. Translation: CASSSRRGFNQPQHF.

This chain joins TRBV6-5 and TRBJ2-7; possibly TRBD2 for D (5 bases). The CDR3 loop spans 14 amino acids. Trimming pared 6 bases from V and 7 bases from J, leaving 19 bases between. Germline CDR1 and CDR2: MNHEY and SVGAGI. The CDR3: CASSPPGTGWEQYF. In nucleotides, the CDR3 is TGTGCCAGCAGCCCCCCGGGAACGGGGTGGGAGCAGTACTTC.

This clonotype was counted a single time. The J gene is TRBJ1-1, the V gene TRBV7-8; unclear D gene. V lost 5 bases and J lost 4, with 14 bases in between. The germline V gene has CDR1 SGHVS and CDR2 FQNEAQ. The CDR3 sequence is 14 residues long. Here the CDR3 DNA reads TGTGCCAGCAGCCAGTTCCGGGGAAGCACTGAAGCTTTCTTT. Encoded protein: CASSQFRGSTEAFF.

V and J are TRBV4-3 and TRBJ1-6, with TRBD1 matching 7 bases. CDR1 and CDR2 (germline): LGHNA, YSLEER. J lost 9 bases, V lost 4 bases, and 15 bases had no gene match. The CDR3 spans 17 residues. The CDR3 DNA follows: TGCGCCAGCAGCCGGACACTCCGGGACAGAGCCTCTTCACCCCTCCACTTT. Protein sequence: CASSRTLRDRASSPLHF.

This clonotype has a count of ten or more. V usage is TRBV20-1 and J usage is TRBJ2-7; no clear D. The CDR3 totals 10 residues. Germline assignment: CDR1 DFQATT and CDR2 SNEGSKA (reference sequence). V shed 3 bases and J shed 4 bases, with 4 bases lying between them. The DNA of the CDR3 is TGCAGTGCTAGCGAATACGAGCAGTACTTC. It is translated as CSASEYEQYF.

As to this clonotype: A much bigger clone sits one base away, suggesting this may be a read error. The genes are TRBV7-2 and TRBJ2-5; D is perhaps TRBD2 (5 bases). V was shortened by 5 bases and J by 2 bases, with 15 bases between the two germline ends. The CDR3 has 15 residues. Germline CDR1 reads SGHTA; CDR2 reads FQGNSA. CDR3 loop: CASSLKSGSQETQYF. For the CDR3, the DNA is TGTGCCAGCAGCCTTAAGTCGGGAAGTCAAGAGACCCAGTACTTC.

V and J are TRBV6-5 and TRBJ1-6; tentative D call: TRBD1 (5 bases). Per germline, CDR1 MNHEY and CDR2 SVGAGI. Between the trimmed V and J ends, which lost 7 bases and 7 bases, there was a span of 14 bases. CDR3 length: 14 amino acids. CDR3 nucleotide sequence: TGTGCCAGCACAAAAGGGCAGGGAAATTCACCCCTCCACTTT. Translation gives CASTKGQGNSPLHF.

This rearrangement joins TRBV7-2 to TRBJ1-1, with D possibly matching TRBD1 (5 bases). CDR3 length equals 16 residues. CDR1 is SGHTA, CDR2 FQGNSA, per germline. V was pared by 6 bases and J by 0 bases, with 17 bases between. The CDR3: CASSYSIQGLNTEAFF. As DNA, the CDR3 is TGTGCCAGCAGTTACTCGATTCAGGGCCTGAACACTGAAGCTTTCTTT.

The chain uses TRBV9 and TRBJ2-7; 9 bases are shared with TRBD1. Germline V lookup: CDR1 SGDLS, CDR2 YYNGEE. Losses at the gene ends were 0 bases for V and 5 bases for J; bases not matched to a gene: 9. The CDR3 covers 16 residues. DNA of the CDR3: TGTGCCAGCAGCGTAGATGGGACAGGGCTCTTGAACGAGCAGTACTTC. It yields the protein CASSVDGTGLLNEQYF.

This rearrangement joins TRBV7-2 to TRBJ1-5; 7 positions match TRBD1. CDR1 is SGHTA, CDR2 FQGNSA, per germline. V dropped 4 bases and J dropped 14; count of bases not matched to a gene: 14. CDR3 size: 14 residues. The CDR3 region is CASSSFKGTASEHF. CDR3 DNA sequence: TGTGCCAGCAGCTCCTTTAAGGGGACAGCTTCCGAGCATTTT.

This clonotype occurred a few times. The CDR3 sequence is CSAAGTGVNQPQHF. CDR3 nucleotides: TGCAGTGCTGCCGGGACAGGGGTAAATCAGCCCCAGCATTTT. V gene TRBV20-1 combines with J gene TRBJ1-5; 10 bases line up with TRBD1. J lost 4 bases, V lost 5 bases, and 5 bases had no gene match. The CDR3 is made up of 14 amino acids. CDR1 DFQATT and CDR2 SNEGSKA come from the germline V gene (reference sequence).

This clonotype has ten or more counts. The V gene is TRBV29-1, the J gene TRBJ2-5; 8 nucleotides match TRBD1. The CDR3 is 12 residues long. Germline trimming cut 4 bases from V and 5 bases from J; bases unmatched to any gene: 3. CDR1 SQVTM and CDR2 ANQGSEA come from the germline V gene. CDR3 sequence reads: CSVARTGETQYF. The CDR3 DNA reads TGCAGCGTTGCCCGGACAGGGGAGACCCAGTACTTC.

The J gene is TRBJ2-2, the V gene TRBV19; TRBD2 might be the D (5 bases). The germline V gene encodes CDR1 LNHDA and CDR2 SQIVND (reference sequence). V lost 3 bases and J lost 4, with 12 bases in between. The CDR3 has 15 amino acids. The CDR3 reads CASSIRLSSTGELFF. Written as DNA, the CDR3 is TGTGCCAGTAGTATTAGACTATCATCCACCGGGGAGCTGTTTTTT. The full variable domain, completed using reference TRBV19 and TRBJ2-2, is DGGITQSPKYLFRKEGQNVTLSCEQNLNHDAMYWYRQDPGQGLRLIYYSQIVNDFQKGDIAEGYSVSREKKESFPLTVTSAQKNPTAFYLCASSIRLSSTGELFFGEGSRLTVL.

This clonotype was detected many times. The V call is TRBV5-6, the J call TRBJ1-4; D remains ambiguous. The V gene lost 4 bases and the J gene lost 6 bases, with 10 bases spanning the gap. Germline CDR1 SGHDT, CDR2 YYEEEE. This CDR3 region has 13 residues. This chain's CDR3 is CASSGRWDEKLFF. The CDR3, as DNA: TGTGCCAGCAGCGGAAGGTGGGATGAAAAACTGTTTTTT. Full variable domain (missing parts from reference TRBV5-6 and TRBJ1-4): DAGVTQSPTHLIKTRGQQVTLRCSPKSGHDTVSWYQQALGQGPQFIFQYYEEEERQRGNFPDRFSGHQFPNYSSELNVNALLLGDSALYLCASSGRWDEKLFFGSGTQLSVL.

This chain connects TRBV7-9 to TRBJ1-4; 11 bases line up with TRBD1. The CDR3 sequence is 15 residues long. Trimming took 3 bases from V and 10 from J; bases not matched to a gene: 7. Germline CDR1 reads SEHNR; CDR2 reads FQNEAQ (reference sequence). The CDR3 nucleotides are TGTGCCAGCAGCTTGGGAAAGGGGACAGGGGGAAAACTGTTTTTT. This sequence encodes CASSLGKGTGGKLFF.

The chain is built from TRBV2 and TRBJ2-6; perhaps TRBD1 as D (5 bases). V lost 8 bases and J 4 bases, leaving 12 bases between the germline ends. The CDR3 consists of 14 residues. Germline CDR1 is SNHLY and CDR2 is FYNNEI. The DNA for the CDR3 is TGTGCCAGCTTCAGGGCCCGCGGGGCCAACGTCCTGACTTTC. Translating it yields CASFRARGANVLTF.

The rearrangement uses TRBV5-1 and TRBJ2-2; the D gene is possibly TRBD1 (6 bases). With 4 bases removed from V and 4 bases from J, the gap between germline ends came to 14 bases. The CDR3 loop spans 15 amino acids. Germline CDR1 SGHRS, CDR2 YFSETQ. DNA of the CDR3: TGCGCCAGCAGCCTTTACAGGGTAGCCACCGGGGAGCTGTTTTTT. It translates to CASSLYRVATGELFF.

There are many counts of this clonotype. The rearrangement links TRBV4-3 to TRBJ2-7, with D perhaps matching TRBD1 or TRBD2 (5 bases each). This CDR3 is built from 15 residues. Trimming took 4 bases from V and 0 from J, leaving 13 bases between them. The V gene's germline CDR1 is LGHNA and CDR2 YSLEER. CDR3 amino acids: CASSPGTVSSYEQYF. The CDR3 DNA reads as TGCGCCAGCAGCCCCGGGACGGTCAGCTCCTACGAGCAGTACTTC.

The rearrangement joins TRBV5-1 to TRBJ1-5, with TRBD1 identical over 8 bases. The V and J ends lost 2 bases and 3 bases, in that order; junction bases with no gene match: 4. The CDR3 loop spans 15 amino acids. Germline lookup yields CDR1 SGHRS and CDR2 YFSETQ. CDR3 sequence reads: CASSFSTGDNQPQHF. The CDR3 DNA reads as TGCGCCAGCAGCTTTTCGACAGGGGACAATCAGCCCCAGCATTTT.